The 30 T cell receptor beta chains in this list originate from one sample, sequenced in a study of blood T cell repertoires in COVID-19. Data came from immunoSEQ multiplex PCR; TCRdb stores just in-frame clones and leaves some out. The table lists 130,000 or so clones, just under 85% of them singletons. The sample taken for sequencing was peripheral blood. The receptors here all came from a woman aged 80 or over with acute or convalescent COVID-19.

The V and J genes are TRBV7-2 and TRBJ1-2; TRBD1 matches 9 bases. The CDR3 totals 15 residues. After removal of 4 bases from V and 5 bases from J, the junction contained 8 bases not matched to a gene. CDR1 is SGHTA and CDR2 is FQGNSA in the germline V gene. This CDR3 is CASSSQGQGEYGYTF. DNA of the CDR3: TGTGCCAGCAGCTCCCAGGGACAGGGAGAGTATGGCTACACCTTC.

The chain links TRBV10-3 to TRBJ1-3; no firm D call. CDR1 is ENHRY, CDR2 SYGVKD, per germline. V lost 3 bases to trimming and J lost 3 bases, with 15 bases between them. This CDR3 region has 16 residues. This chain's CDR3 is CAISDQGSPGGNTIYF. In DNA, the CDR3 is TGTGCCATCAGTGATCAAGGGAGCCCCGGTGGAAACACCATATATTTT.

The gene calls are TRBV5-1 and TRBJ1-4; TRBD1 agrees at 9 bases. The CDR3 totals 14 residues. V shed 7 bases and J 6 bases; nucleotides not matched to a gene: 7. Germline V gene sequence: CDR1 SGHRS, CDR2 YFSETQ. CDR3 sequence: CASGQQGADEKLFF. The CDR3 nucleotides read TGCGCCAGCGGCCAACAGGGGGCGGATGAAAAACTGTTTTTT.

This clone showed up just once. The chain uses TRBV7-6 and TRBJ1-2, with D possibly TRBD1 on 6 matching bases. Trimming stripped 1 base from V and 10 bases from J, with 13 bases between. CDR1 is SGHVS and CDR2 is FNYEAQ in the germline V gene. This CDR3 region has 13 residues. The CDR3 nucleotides read TGTGCCAGCAGCTTAGGGCAGGGGCCTACCTACACCTTC. Its translation: CASSLGQGPTYTF.

This chain links TRBV2 with TRBJ2-1, with a tentative D call TRBD1 (6 bases). Germline values: CDR1 SNHLY, CDR2 FYNNEI. This CDR3 comprises 15 residues. With 6 bases removed from V and 1 base from J, the gap between germline ends came to 13 bases. CDR3 DNA sequence: TGTGCCAGCAGAGCGACAGGTAGTTCCTACAATGAGCAGTTCTTC. Protein sequence: CASRATGSSYNEQFF.

This clone was counted between two and nine times. The chain recombines TRBV6-5 with TRBJ1-4; possible D gene TRBD1, 6 bases. Germline V CDR1 and CDR2: MNHEY, SVGAGI. The CDR3 runs to 13 residues. Trimming cost V 6 bases and J 7 bases, with 12 bases left between them. The CDR3 coding sequence is TGTGCCAGCAGAGGGGGGGGGAGTGAAAAACTGTTTTTT. Its protein product is CASRGGGSEKLFF.

This chain's CDR3 is CASSPTGTPQSGYTF. The CDR3 DNA reads TGTGCCAGCAGCCCAACCGGGACACCACAAAGTGGCTACACCTTC. The V gene is TRBV7-9, the J gene TRBJ1-2; maybe TRBD1 (6 bases). This CDR3 spans 15 amino acids. Germline lookup yields CDR1 SEHNR and CDR2 FQNEAQ (reference sequence). Trimming left V 5 bases short and J 7 bases short, with 20 bases between.

This clone showed up just a few times. The genes are TRBV7-8 and TRBJ1-5; D is undetermined. CDR3 length equals 14 residues. Per the germline V gene, CDR1 is SGHVS and CDR2 is FQNEAQ. Trimming removed 2 bases from V and 0 bases from J, with 5 bases in between. The CDR3 DNA reads as TGTGCCAGCAGCTTATCGGTTAGCAATCAGCCCCAGCATTTT. This gives the protein CASSLSVSNQPQHF. Complete variable domain (other parts from reference TRBV7-8 and TRBJ1-5): GAGVSQSPRYKVAKRGQDVALRCDPISGHVSLFWYQQALGQGPEFLTYFQNEAQLDKSGLPSDRFFAERPEGSVSTLKIQRTQQEDSAVYLCASSLSVSNQPQHFGDGTRLSIL.

The table lists this clone with a count of one. The genes are TRBV6-5 and TRBJ2-5; TRBD1 is a possible D gene (6 bases). Trimming cost V 6 bases and J 0 bases, with 14 bases left between them. Looked up from germline, CDR1 is MNHEY and CDR2 is SVGAGI. The CDR3 contains 15 residues. The CDR3 protein is CASSDSRDNQETQYF. The CDR3 region has the DNA TGTGCCAGCAGCGACTCCCGGGACAACCAAGAGACCCAGTACTTC.

The chain employs TRBV9 and TRBJ1-2, with unresolved D. The CDR3 extends over 17 amino acids. Between the trimmed V and J ends, which lost 4 bases and 7 bases, there was a span of 26 bases. In germline, CDR1 is SGDLS, CDR2 YYNGEE. CDR3 in amino acids: CASSPRSWEAVTGGYTF. CDR3 sequence (DNA): TGTGCCAGCAGCCCCCGCTCTTGGGAGGCTGTAACCGGTGGCTACACCTTC.

This clone was seen once. The chain has TRBV28 and TRBJ1-5; no clear D gene. The CDR3 length is 11 residues. Germline V gene sequence: CDR1 MDHEN, CDR2 SYDVKM. Trimming removed 6 bases at V and 5 bases at J, with 5 bases between. The chain's CDR3 is CASSLHQPQHF. DNA for the CDR3: TGTGCCAGCAGCCTTCATCAGCCCCAGCATTTT.

The rearrangement links TRBV7-2 to TRBJ2-5, with D tentatively TRBD1 (6 bases). This CDR3 spans 13 amino acids. Germline-derived CDR1 and CDR2 are SGHTA and FQGNSA. The germline V and J ends were trimmed by 7 bases and 5 bases, with 14 bases remaining between them. As DNA, the CDR3 is TGTGCCAGCACCATAGACAGGTTGGAGACCCAGTACTTC. Translation gives CASTIDRLETQYF. Full variable domain (missing parts from reference TRBV7-2 and TRBJ2-5): GAGVSQSPSNKVTEKGKDVELRCDPISGHTALYWYRQSLGQGLEFLIYFQGNSAPDKSGLPSDRFSAERTGGSVSTLTIQRTQQEDSAVYLCASTIDRLETQYFGPGTRLLVL.

V gene TRBV5-1 combines with J gene TRBJ1-1; no firm D call. The germline CDR1 and CDR2 sequences are SGHRS and YFSETQ. This CDR3 region has 13 residues. V was pared by 7 bases and J by 9 bases, with 19 bases between. CDR3 region: CASARGSGNQAFF. The CDR3 DNA reads as TGCGCCAGCGCAAGAGGGTCCGGGAACCAAGCTTTCTTT.

The rearrangement joins TRBV18 to TRBJ1-2; 7 nucleotides align to TRBD1. The CDR3 is 15 amino acids. After removal of 1 base from V and 4 bases from J, the junction contained 6 bases not matched to a gene. The germline gives CDR1 KGHSH, CDR2 LQKENI. The CDR3 bases are TGTGCCAGCTCACCACGGTCCGCAGGGGGCTATGGCTACACCTTC. Its protein product is CASSPRSAGGYGYTF.

V and J are TRBV3-1 (or the pseudogene TRBV3-2) and TRBJ1-1, with D tentatively TRBD1 (5 bases). In germline, CDR1 is LGHDT, CDR2 YNNKEL (reference sequence). The CDR3 contains 16 residues. V lost 1 base to trimming and J lost 8 bases, with 20 bases between them. The CDR3 region has the DNA TGTGCCAGCAGCCAAGCGAGGGCGTTGGCGGAGGGGGAAGCTTTCTTT. The encoded protein is CASSQARALAEGEAFF.

The V gene is TRBV5-5, the J gene TRBJ2-1; tentative D call: TRBD2 (5 bases). Germline loops: CDR1 SGHKS, CDR2 YYEKEE (reference sequence). Trimming cost V 0 bases and J 8 bases, with 9 bases left between them. CDR3 length: 13 amino acids. The CDR3 nucleotides read TGTGCCAGCAGCTTGGCGGGATGGGATGAGCAGTTCTTC. Its translation is CASSLAGWDEQFF.

This clone was seen a handful of times. The V gene is TRBV7-3, the J gene TRBJ1-2; possibly TRBD1 for D (6 bases). CDR1 is SGHTA, CDR2 FQGTGA, per germline. The CDR3 spans 14 residues. Trimming pared 5 bases from V and 7 bases from J, leaving 17 bases between. This CDR3 is CASSLSTGMVGYTF. The DNA of the CDR3 is TGTGCCAGCAGCCTGAGCACAGGGATGGTTGGCTACACCTTC. The variable domain in full, completed from reference TRBV7-3 and TRBJ1-2, reads GAGVSQTPSNKVTEKGKYVELRCDPISGHTALYWYRQSLGQGPEFLIYFQGTGAADDSGLPNDRFFAVRPEGSVSTLKIQRTERGDSAVYLCASSLSTGMVGYTFGSGTRLTVV.

CDR3 amino acids: CASSLYGGDFYEQYF. CDR3 sequence (DNA): TGTGCCAGCAGCTTGTATGGGGGCGATTTCTACGAGCAGTACTTC. The chain uses TRBV5-5 and TRBJ2-7; possible D gene TRBD1, 6 bases. The germline CDR1 and CDR2 sequences are SGHKS and YYEKEE (reference sequence). The CDR3 extends over 15 amino acids. The germline V and J ends were trimmed by 1 base and 3 bases, with 14 bases remaining between them. Based on the CDR3 plus reference TRBV5-5 and TRBJ2-7, the full variable domain is DAGVTQSPTHLIKTRGQQVTLRCSPISGHKSVSWYQQVLGQGPQFIFQYYEKEERGRGNFPDRFSARQFPNYSSELNVNALLLGDSALYLCASSLYGGDFYEQYFGPGTRLTVT.

J is TRBJ2-5 and V is TRBV2, with 9 bases lining up with TRBD1. The CDR3 has 14 residues. Germline V gives CDR1 SNHLY, CDR2 FYNNEI. With V trimmed by 3 bases and J by 4 bases, 3 bases remained unmatched. The DNA for the CDR3 is TGTGCCAGCAGTGAGGGACAGGGTGGAGAGACCCAGTACTTC. Amino acid sequence: CASSEGQGGETQYF.

This clone has more than one count but fewer than ten. This chain uses TRBV11-2 with TRBJ1-5; D unresolved. The V gene lost 5 bases and the J gene lost 8 bases, with 19 bases spanning the gap. The V gene's germline CDR1 is SGHAT and CDR2 FQNNGV. The CDR3 sequence is 15 residues long. CDR3 in DNA: TGTGCCAGCAGCCGTTCCCGGGATCCTAGGGAGCCCCAGCATTTT. Amino acids: CASSRSRDPREPQHF.

The chain employs TRBV9 and TRBJ1-4; tentative D call: TRBD1 (5 bases). CDR3 length: 15 residues. Germline CDR1 and CDR2: SGDLS and YYNGEE. Trimming shortened V by 0 bases and J by 5 bases, and 11 bases separated the two germline ends. CDR3 loop: CASSVEAGHNEKLFF. For the CDR3, the DNA is TGTGCCAGCAGCGTAGAAGCAGGGCACAATGAAAAACTGTTTTTT.

The chain combines TRBV6-2 or TRBV6-3 with TRBJ1-1; D is possibly TRBD1 (5 bases). CDR1 MNHEY and CDR2 SVGEGT come from the germline V gene. Between the trimmed V and J ends, which lost 2 bases and 4 bases, there was a span of 14 bases. This CDR3 has 15 residues. CDR3 DNA: TGTGCCAGCAGTTACGGGAGGGGTTACGGCACTGAAGCTTTCTTT. It specifies CASSYGRGYGTEAFF.

Only a few counts were recorded for this clone. The chain is built from TRBV2 and TRBJ2-1; a possible D gene is TRBD1 (9 bases). V lost 4 bases to trimming and J lost 3 bases, with 16 bases between them. The CDR3 is 16 residues long. The germline V gene has CDR1 SNHLY and CDR2 FYNNEI. CDR3 sequence (DNA): TGTGCCAGCAGTGTCGGGGGGGACAGGGTCTACAATGAGCAGTTCTTC. This encodes CASSVGGDRVYNEQFF.

The V call is TRBV9, the J call TRBJ2-7; D might be TRBD2 (6 bases). Germline CDR1 and CDR2: SGDLS and YYNGEE. CDR3 length: 14 amino acids. Trimming pared 0 bases from V and 2 bases from J, leaving 9 bases between. CDR3 coding DNA: TGTGCCAGCAGCGTAGGCGGGGACGCCTACGAGCAGTACTTC. Translation: CASSVGGDAYEQYF.

The chain links TRBV15 to TRBJ1-1; no clear D gene. There are 12 residues in the CDR3. CDR1 and CDR2 from the germline V gene are LNHNV and YYDKDF (reference sequence). V was clipped by 8 bases and J by 3 bases, with 10 bases between them. CDR3 region: CATSTPDTEAFF. The CDR3 coding sequence is TGTGCCACCTCTACGCCGGACACTGAAGCTTTCTTT.

The CDR3 DNA follows: TGTGCCGGGAACAGGGGAACAGATACGCAGTATTTT. Residues: CAGNRGTDTQYF. The chain couples TRBV30 to TRBJ2-3; 7 bases are shared with TRBD1. This CDR3 contains 12 residues. The germline V gene encodes CDR1 GTSNPN and CDR2 SVGIG (reference sequence). The J segment lost 3 bases and the V segment lost 8 bases, leaving 5 bases of the junction unmatched.

The rearrangement uses TRBV7-9 and TRBJ1-2; D remains ambiguous. CDR1 is SEHNR, CDR2 FQNEAQ, per germline (reference sequence). The CDR3 totals 11 residues. Trimming removed 3 bases at V and 5 bases at J, with 4 bases between. The CDR3 is CASSLEYGYTF. CDR3 bases: TGTGCCAGCAGCTTGGAGTATGGCTACACCTTC. The entire variable domain, with the rest obtained from reference TRBV7-9 and TRBJ1-2, is as follows: DTGVSQNPRHKITKRGQNVTFRCDPISEHNRLYWYRQTLGQGPEFLTYFQNEAQLEKSRLLSDRFSAERPKGSFSTLEIQRTEQGDSAMYLCASSLEYGYTFGSGTRLTVV.

The rearrangement links TRBV5-4 to TRBJ1-3; D is possibly TRBD1 (5 bases). The germline CDR1 and CDR2 sequences are SGHNT and YYREEE (reference sequence). CDR3 length: 15 amino acids. V lost 0 bases, J lost 2 bases, and 9 bases lay in between. In DNA, the CDR3 is TGTGCCAGCAGCTTGGCGGGACTCACTGGAAACACCATATATTTT. Amino acid sequence: CASSLAGLTGNTIYF.

The V and J genes are TRBV18 and TRBJ1-3; D might be TRBD1 (6 bases). Looked up from germline, CDR1 is KGHSH and CDR2 is LQKENI. Trimming took off 1 base at V and 0 bases at J, with 7 bases between the two ends. This CDR3 is built from 15 residues. The CDR3 loop is CASSPRDNSGNTIYF. In nucleotides, the CDR3 is TGTGCCAGCTCACCACGGGACAACTCTGGAAACACCATATATTTT.

The rearrangement joins TRBV7-9 to TRBJ1-2, with D possibly being TRBD1 (6 bases). The CDR3 has 15 amino acids. The germline V gene has CDR1 SEHNR and CDR2 FQNEAQ (reference sequence). V was cut by 2 bases and J by 3 bases, with 13 bases left in between. The CDR3 nucleotides read TGTGCCAGCAGCTTAACCACAGGGCCCCACTATGGCTACACCTTC. Translation gives CASSLTTGPHYGYTF.